The 21 T cell receptor beta chains below were found in one sample sequenced in a study of a mutant IDH1 vaccine in newly diagnosed glioma. Sequenced by immunoSEQ multiplex PCR; TCRdb stores in-frame clones only, minus some. The sample consists of 45,000 to 55,000 clones, about 81% of them appearing once. The antigens of these receptors remain unknown. The time point denotes: week 47, end of study. The investigators gave 300 ug of mutant IDH1 20-mer peptide in each vaccine dose, together with topical imiquimod. The starting material was PBMCs, obtained from a glioma patient whose treatment included an IDH1 peptide vaccine. The receptors stem from a woman in her twenties or thirties with glioma. Some clones in this sample may be carry-over from other donors' samples.

This clone appeared once. The rearrangement uses TRBV18 and TRBJ1-5, with D unclear. Trimming took 1 base from V and 0 from J, leaving 4 bases between them. From germline, CDR1 is KGHSH and CDR2 LQKENI. CDR3 length: 14 amino acids. Written as DNA, the CDR3 is TGTGCCAGCTCACCACGGGGTAGCAATCAGCCCCAGCATTTT. It specifies CASSPRGSNQPQHF.

This clone has only a few counts. The chain has TRBV27 and TRBJ1-5, with a tentative D call TRBD1 (5 bases). The CDR3 contains 17 residues. Trimming shortened V by 3 bases and J by 2 bases, and 17 bases separated the two germline ends. Germline V CDR1 and CDR2: MNHEY, SMNVEV (reference sequence). The CDR3 sequence: CASSFRAWGGGNQPQHF. The CDR3 nucleotides read TGTGCCAGCAGTTTCCGGGCCTGGGGGGGAGGCAATCAGCCCCAGCATTTT.

V and J are TRBV6-6 and TRBJ1-2; perhaps TRBD1 as D (5 bases). CDR3 length: 16 residues. Germline values: CDR1 MNHNY, CDR2 SVGAGI (reference sequence). The V end was cut by 6 bases, the J end by 4 bases, with 21 bases between. The DNA for the CDR3 is TGTGCCAGCAGGCCCCCTGCGGACATCCTGGGCTATGGCTACACCTTC. This codes for CASRPPADILGYGYTF.

The chain recombines TRBV5-5 with TRBJ1-5, with TRBD1 as a possible D gene (6 bases). V dropped 3 bases and J dropped 6 bases, with 19 bases sitting between them. The germline V gene encodes CDR1 SGHKS and CDR2 YYEKEE (reference sequence). The CDR3 consists of 16 residues. The CDR3 sequence: CASSSTATGRAQPQHF. The DNA for the CDR3 is TGTGCCAGCAGCTCGACGGCGACAGGCCGCGCTCAGCCCCAGCATTTT.

The CDR3 bases are TGTGCCAGCAGTCCCCAGGCATCCTCCTCCTACGAGCAGTACTTC. This encodes CASSPQASSSYEQYF. The J gene is TRBJ2-7, the V gene TRBV28; D ambiguous. CDR3 size: 15 residues. V gave up 5 bases and J gave up 0 bases, with 14 bases separating them. CDR1 MDHEN and CDR2 SYDVKM come from the germline V gene.

This clone was counted once. The chain has TRBV4-1 and TRBJ2-7; 8 bases map to TRBD1. Germline-derived CDR1 and CDR2 are MGHRA and YSYEKL. V gave up 1 base and J gave up 1 base; unmatched junction bases: 6. The CDR3 spans 16 residues. Here the CDR3 DNA reads TGCGCCAGCAGCCAAGGGCGCGGGACAGGATCCTACGAGCAGTACTTC. Translating gives CASSQGRGTGSYEQYF.

The chain carries TRBV9 and TRBJ1-5; 9 positions match TRBD1. V shed 3 bases, J shed 1 base, and the junction held 2 bases outside the gene matches. CDR1 is SGDLS and CDR2 is YYNGEE in the germline V gene. The CDR3 totals 15 residues. CDR3 loop: CASSEGQGSNQPQHF. In DNA, the CDR3 is TGTGCCAGCAGCGAGGGACAGGGAAGCAATCAGCCCCAGCATTTT. The full variable domain, its missing parts supplied by reference TRBV9 and TRBJ1-5, is DSGVTQTPKHLITATGQRVTLRCSPRSGDLSVYWYQQSLDQGLQFLIQYYNGEERAKGNILERFSAQQFPDLHSELNLSSLELGDSALYFCASSEGQGSNQPQHFGDGTRLSIL.

The chain recombines TRBV14 with TRBJ1-2; D is ambiguous. CDR3 length: 13 amino acids. Germline V gives CDR1 SGHDN, CDR2 FVKESK. V lost 1 base, J lost 4 bases, and 7 bases lay in between. DNA of the CDR3: TGTGCCAGCAGCCAAGTTTCCGGCTATGGCTACACCTTC. This codes for CASSQVSGYGYTF.

The CDR3 bases are TGTGCCAGCAGCTTATCCGGACAGGGGGCAGCCGAGCAGTACTTC. Amino acid sequence: CASSLSGQGAAEQYF. J is TRBJ2-7 and V is TRBV7-8; TRBD1 matches at 11 bases. The CDR3 consists of 15 residues. Looked up from germline, CDR1 is SGHVS and CDR2 is FQNEAQ. The ends lost 2 bases at V and 6 bases at J; junction bases unmatched: 6.

Comment on this clone: Other DNA sequences in this specimen translate into the identical CDR3. The gene calls are TRBV7-9 and TRBJ2-7; the D gene is possibly TRBD1 (5 bases). The CDR3 has 12 residues. CDR1 SEHNR and CDR2 FQNEAQ come from the germline V gene (reference sequence). Trimming stripped 7 bases from V and 3 bases from J, with 10 bases between. The CDR3 spells CASTDRFYEQYF. In DNA form, the CDR3 reads TGTGCCAGCACCGACAGATTCTACGAGCAGTACTTC. Using reference TRBV7-9 and TRBJ2-7 for the parts outside the CDR3, the full variable domain is DTGVSQNPRHKITKRGQNVTFRCDPISEHNRLYWYRQTLGQGPEFLTYFQNEAQLEKSRLLSDRFSAERPKGSFSTLEIQRTEQGDSAMYLCASTDRFYEQYFGPGTRLTVT.

This clone appeared a single time. The rearrangement uses TRBV7-9 and TRBJ2-5, with TRBD2 as a possible D gene (6 bases). Trimming removed 0 bases at V and 5 bases at J, with 7 bases between. In germline, CDR1 is SEHNR, CDR2 FQNEAQ (reference sequence). The CDR3 runs 13 residues. For the CDR3, the DNA is TGTGCCAGCAGCTTAGCGGAGGGGGAGACCCAGTACTTC. It translates to CASSLAEGETQYF. Supplemented by reference TRBV7-9 and TRBJ2-5, the full variable domain reads DTGVSQNPRHKITKRGQNVTFRCDPISEHNRLYWYRQTLGQGPEFLTYFQNEAQLEKSRLLSDRFSAERPKGSFSTLEIQRTEQGDSAMYLCASSLAEGETQYFGPGTRLLVL.

This chain connects TRBV5-1 to TRBJ1-1; 9 bases are a match to TRBD1. V was clipped by 3 bases and J by 1 base; unmatched bases: 13. The CDR3 covers 18 residues. Germline-derived CDR1 and CDR2 are SGHRS and YFSETQ. This chain's CDR3 is CASSSSPGTGIANTEAFF. The CDR3, as DNA: TGCGCCAGCAGCTCCTCGCCGGGGACAGGGATAGCGAACACTGAAGCTTTCTTT.

V usage is TRBV7-2 and J usage is TRBJ2-6; unclear D gene. The V end lost 1 base, the J end lost 2 bases, and 6 bases lay between the germline ends. CDR3 length: 15 residues. Germline CDR1 is SGHTA and CDR2 is FQGNSA. CDR3 protein: CASSLDWPGANVLTF. The CDR3 region has the DNA TGTGCCAGCAGCTTAGATTGGCCTGGGGCCAACGTCCTGACTTTC.

This clone has only one observation. The V call is TRBV4-2, the J call TRBJ2-7; 8 bases fit TRBD2. Trimming cost V 5 bases and J 2 bases; bases outside gene matches: 2. The CDR3 has 13 residues. The germline gives CDR1 LGHNA, CDR2 YNFKEQ. CDR3 residues: CASSAGGPYEQYF. CDR3 nucleotide sequence: TGTGCCAGCAGCGCGGGAGGCCCCTACGAGCAGTACTTC.

This chain links TRBV9 with TRBJ2-3; D unresolved. Germline CDR1 and CDR2: SGDLS and YYNGEE. CDR3 size: 14 residues. With 1 base removed from V and 2 bases from J, the gap between germline ends came to 8 bases. The CDR3 loop reads CASSVLPNTDTQYF. The CDR3 DNA sequence: TGTGCCAGCAGCGTACTTCCGAACACAGATACGCAGTATTTT.

The gene calls are TRBV9 and TRBJ2-1; D not certain. The CDR3 loop spans 12 amino acids. V was shortened by 4 bases and J by 6 bases, with 8 bases between the two germline ends. Germline lookup yields CDR1 SGDLS and CDR2 YYNGEE. The CDR3 DNA follows: TGTGCCAGCAGCCCCACCTCCAATGAGCAGTTCTTC. It specifies CASSPTSNEQFF.

The CDR3 DNA sequence: TGTGCCAGCAGCCAAGTTGGGCGAGGAGGTGAAAAACTGTTTTTT. Residues: CASSQVGRGGEKLFF. The chain joins TRBV14 to TRBJ1-4, with unresolved D. Looked up from germline, CDR1 is SGHDN and CDR2 is FVKESK. This CDR3 spans 15 amino acids. Trimming left V 1 base short and J 7 bases short, with 13 bases between.

The chain has TRBV7-9 and TRBJ2-1; maybe TRBD2 (5 bases). Looked up from germline, CDR1 is SEHNR and CDR2 is FQNEAQ (reference sequence). The CDR3 totals 12 residues. Trimming shortened V by 3 bases and J by 8 bases, and 8 bases separated the two germline ends. DNA of the CDR3: TGTGCCAGCAGCTTGCGGGCGTATGAGCAGTTCTTC. Its protein product is CASSLRAYEQFF.

The chain uses TRBV10-3 and TRBJ2-3; the match to TRBD2 covers 7 bases. This CDR3 contains 15 residues. J was trimmed by 3 bases and V by 3 bases; bases with no gene match: 6. The V gene's germline CDR1 is ENHRY and CDR2 SYGVKD. The chain's CDR3 is CAISDVGGRTDTQYF. The CDR3 DNA sequence: TGTGCCATCAGTGATGTGGGAGGGAGAACAGATACGCAGTATTTT.

The chain recombines TRBV13 with TRBJ2-7; tentatively, D is TRBD1 (7 bases). This CDR3 spans 14 amino acids. Germline V gene sequence: CDR1 PRHDT, CDR2 FYEKMQ (reference sequence). The germline V and J ends were trimmed by 2 bases and 2 bases, with 10 bases remaining between them. CDR3 amino acids: CASSLLRGAYEQYF. For the CDR3, the DNA is TGTGCCAGCAGCTTACTCAGGGGGGCCTACGAGCAGTACTTC.

This clone was seen once. The chain employs TRBV10-3 and TRBJ2-2, with TRBD2 matching 7 bases. Germline trimming cut 2 bases from V and 4 bases from J; bases unmatched to any gene: 7. In germline, CDR1 is ENHRY, CDR2 SYGVKD. This CDR3 comprises 16 residues. CDR3 region: CAISETSGKGTGELFF. The DNA for the CDR3 is TGTGCCATCAGTGAGACGAGCGGGAAGGGCACCGGGGAGCTGTTTTTT.